This T cell receptor beta chain derives from a study of control samples from healthy donors and cancer patients. Clones were read by immunoSEQ multiplex PCR, and TCRdb kept only the in-frame ones, dropping some. Found here are some 71,000 clones, approximately 89% of them singletons; the top ten hold under 2.5%. CDR1 MNHNY and CDR2 SVGAGI come from the germline V gene (reference sequence). Trimming removed 2 bases from V and 4 bases from J, with 12 bases in between. The CDR3 covers 15 residues. The source material was PBMCs. The TCR was taken from a woman aged 50 to 60 with head and neck cancer. The gene calls are TRBV6-6 and TRBJ1-3; TRBD1 is a possible D gene (5 bases). The CDR3 nucleotides are TGTGCCAGCAGTTACGGGGGAGCTAAAGGAAACACCATATATTTT. It encodes CASSYGGAKGNTIYF.